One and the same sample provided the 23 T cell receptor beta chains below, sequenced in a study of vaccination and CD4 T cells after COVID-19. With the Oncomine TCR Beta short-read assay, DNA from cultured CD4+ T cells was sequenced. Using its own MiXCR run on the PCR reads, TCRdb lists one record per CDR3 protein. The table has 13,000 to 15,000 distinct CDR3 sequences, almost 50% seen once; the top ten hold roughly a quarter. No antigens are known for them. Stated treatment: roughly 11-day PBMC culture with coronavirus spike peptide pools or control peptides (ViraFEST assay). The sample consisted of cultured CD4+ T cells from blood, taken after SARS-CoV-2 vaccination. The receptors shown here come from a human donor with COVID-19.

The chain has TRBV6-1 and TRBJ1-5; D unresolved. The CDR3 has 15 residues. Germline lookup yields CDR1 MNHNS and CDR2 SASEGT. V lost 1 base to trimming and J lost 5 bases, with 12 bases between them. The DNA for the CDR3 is TGTGCCAGCAGTGAAGTTGCTAGATATTATCAGCCCCAGCATTTT. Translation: CASSEVARYYQPQHF.

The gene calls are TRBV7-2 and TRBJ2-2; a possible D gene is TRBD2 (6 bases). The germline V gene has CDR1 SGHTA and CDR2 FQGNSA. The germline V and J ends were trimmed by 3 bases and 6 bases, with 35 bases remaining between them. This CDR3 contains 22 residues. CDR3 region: CASSLIFGEGGSGRLLAGELFF. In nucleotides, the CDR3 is TGTGCCAGCAGCTTGATTTTTGGGGAAGGAGGTTCAGGGAGGCTCCTGGCCGGGGAGCTGTTTTTT.

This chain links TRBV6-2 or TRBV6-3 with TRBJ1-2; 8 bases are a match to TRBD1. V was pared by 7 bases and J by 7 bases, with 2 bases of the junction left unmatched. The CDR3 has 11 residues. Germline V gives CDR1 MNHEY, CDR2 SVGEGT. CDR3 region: CASTGGSGYTF. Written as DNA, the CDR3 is TGTGCCAGCACAGGGGGCAGTGGCTACACCTTC.

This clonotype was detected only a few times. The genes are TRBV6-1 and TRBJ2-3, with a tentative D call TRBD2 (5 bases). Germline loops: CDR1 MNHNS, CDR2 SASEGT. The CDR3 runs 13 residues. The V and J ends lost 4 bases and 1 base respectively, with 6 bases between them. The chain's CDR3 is CASSVGGTDTQYF. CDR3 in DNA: TGTGCCAGCAGTGTCGGGGGCACAGATACGCAGTATTTT.

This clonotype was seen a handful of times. The CDR3 spells CSALEGRTISPLHF. The CDR3 coding sequence is TGCAGTGCTTTGGAGGGACGGACGATTTCACCCCTCCACTTT. The rearrangement links TRBV20-1 to TRBJ1-6, with D perhaps matching TRBD1 (5 bases). Germline CDR1 DFQATT, CDR2 SNEGSKA (reference sequence). The CDR3 is 14 residues long. V was trimmed by 5 bases and J by 9 bases, leaving 17 bases between them.

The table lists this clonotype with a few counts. CDR3 bases: TGCGCCAGCAGCTCGACAGGGGACTATGGCTACACCTTC. Its translation is CASSSTGDYGYTF. The J gene is TRBJ1-2, the V gene TRBV5-1; 8 bases map to TRBD1. The CDR3 spans 13 residues. Germline CDR1 and CDR2: SGHRS and YFSETQ. With 3 bases clipped from V and 3 bases from J, the junction kept 1 base outside the gene matches.

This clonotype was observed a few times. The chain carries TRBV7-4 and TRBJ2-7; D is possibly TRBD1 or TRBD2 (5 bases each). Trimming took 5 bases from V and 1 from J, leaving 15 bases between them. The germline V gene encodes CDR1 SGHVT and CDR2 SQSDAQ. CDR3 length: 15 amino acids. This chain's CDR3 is CASSLSEGSSYEQYF. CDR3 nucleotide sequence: TGTGCCAGCAGCCTATCTGAGGGGAGTTCCTACGAGCAGTACTTC.

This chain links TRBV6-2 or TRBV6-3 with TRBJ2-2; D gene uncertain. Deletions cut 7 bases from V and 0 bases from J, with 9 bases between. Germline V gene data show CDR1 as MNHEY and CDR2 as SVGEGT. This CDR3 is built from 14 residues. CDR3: CASTRAANTGELFF. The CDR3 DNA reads TGTGCCAGCACCCGGGCAGCGAACACCGGGGAGCTGTTTTTT.

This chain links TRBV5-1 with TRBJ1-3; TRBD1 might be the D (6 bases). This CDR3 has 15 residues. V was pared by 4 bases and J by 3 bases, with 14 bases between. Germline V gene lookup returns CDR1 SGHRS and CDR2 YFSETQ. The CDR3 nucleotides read TGCGCCAGCAGCCCGGGACACCAAAATGGAAACACCATATATTTT. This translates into CASSPGHQNGNTIYF.

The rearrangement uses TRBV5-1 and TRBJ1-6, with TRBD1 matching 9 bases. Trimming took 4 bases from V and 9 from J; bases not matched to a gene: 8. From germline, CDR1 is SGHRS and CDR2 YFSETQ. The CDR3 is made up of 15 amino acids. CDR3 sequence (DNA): TGCGCCAGCAGCCCGGACAGGGGACATGTTTCACCCCTCCACTTT. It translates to CASSPDRGHVSPLHF.

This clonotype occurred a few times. The CDR3 here is CASSNQGQAPRGTQYF. Written as DNA, the CDR3 is TGTGCCAGTAGCAACCAGGGACAGGCGCCTCGGGGGACCCAGTACTTC. V usage is TRBV2 and J usage is TRBJ2-5; 8 bases agree with TRBD1. The CDR3 covers 16 residues. V dropped 9 bases and J dropped 7; count of bases not matched to a gene: 19. From germline, CDR1 is SNHLY and CDR2 FYNNEI.

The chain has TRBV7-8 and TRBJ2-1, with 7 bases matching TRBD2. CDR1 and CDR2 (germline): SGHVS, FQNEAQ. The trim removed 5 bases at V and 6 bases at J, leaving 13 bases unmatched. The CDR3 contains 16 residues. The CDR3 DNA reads TGTGCCAGCAGCGGGAGGGACGTCCGACCTAGCAATGAGCAGTTCTTC. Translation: CASSGRDVRPSNEQFF.

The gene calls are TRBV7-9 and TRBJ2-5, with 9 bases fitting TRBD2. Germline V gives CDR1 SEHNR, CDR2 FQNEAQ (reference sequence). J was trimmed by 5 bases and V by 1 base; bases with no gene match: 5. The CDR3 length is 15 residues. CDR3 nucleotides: TGTGCCAGCAGCTTAGACAGCGGGGGGTGGGAGACCCAGTACTTC. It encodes CASSLDSGGWETQYF.

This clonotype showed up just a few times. The DNA for the CDR3 is TGTGCCAGCAGCTTAGCGGGGACAGGGGTGCTTCAGCCCCAGCATTTT. This sequence encodes CASSLAGTGVLQPQHF. V gene TRBV7-8 combines with J gene TRBJ1-5; 10 nucleotides line up with TRBD1. The germline V gene has CDR1 SGHVS and CDR2 FQNEAQ. The ends lost 0 bases at V and 6 bases at J; junction bases unmatched: 5. The length of the CDR3 is 16 residues.

In DNA form, the CDR3 reads TGTGCCACCAGCAAAAGGACGGCGGGTAATGAAAAACTGTTTTTT. Residues: CATSKRTAGNEKLFF. This chain joins TRBV15 and TRBJ1-4; D call uncertain. The CDR3 covers 15 residues. Deletions cut 4 bases from V and 4 bases from J, with 13 bases between. Germline V lookup: CDR1 LNHNV, CDR2 YYDKDF (reference sequence).

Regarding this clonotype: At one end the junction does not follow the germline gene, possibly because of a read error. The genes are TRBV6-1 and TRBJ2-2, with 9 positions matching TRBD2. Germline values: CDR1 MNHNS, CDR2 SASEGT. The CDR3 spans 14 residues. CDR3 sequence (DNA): TGTACCAGCATGGCGGGGGGGCTGGCCGGGGAGCTGTTTTTT. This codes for CTSMAGGLAGELFF.

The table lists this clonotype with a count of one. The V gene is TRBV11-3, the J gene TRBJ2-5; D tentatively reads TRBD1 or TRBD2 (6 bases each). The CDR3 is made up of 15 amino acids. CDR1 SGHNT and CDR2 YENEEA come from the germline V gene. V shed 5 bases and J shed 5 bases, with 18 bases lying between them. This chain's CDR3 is CASSVFPGAGETQYF. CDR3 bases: TGTGCCAGCAGCGTATTCCCGGGGGCAGGGGAGACCCAGTACTTC.

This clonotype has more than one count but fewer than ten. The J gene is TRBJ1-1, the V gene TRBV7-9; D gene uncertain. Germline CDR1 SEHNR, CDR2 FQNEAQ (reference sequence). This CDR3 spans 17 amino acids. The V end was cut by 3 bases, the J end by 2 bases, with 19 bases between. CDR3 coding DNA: TGTGCCAGCAGCTTCCCGGCGGCAGCCCCATCCAACACTGAAGCTTTCTTT. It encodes CASSFPAAAPSNTEAFF.

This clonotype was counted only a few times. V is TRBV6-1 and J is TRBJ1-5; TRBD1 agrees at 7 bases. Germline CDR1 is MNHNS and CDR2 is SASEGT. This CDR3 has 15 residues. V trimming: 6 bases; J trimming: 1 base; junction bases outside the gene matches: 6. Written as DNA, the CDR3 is TGTGCCAGCAGGGAACCGGACAGGAGCAATCAGCCCCAGCATTTT. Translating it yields CASREPDRSNQPQHF.

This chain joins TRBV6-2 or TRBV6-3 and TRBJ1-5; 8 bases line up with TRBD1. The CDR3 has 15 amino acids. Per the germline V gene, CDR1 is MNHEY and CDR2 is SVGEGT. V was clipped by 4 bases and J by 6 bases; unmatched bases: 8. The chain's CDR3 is CASSWGTGITQPQHF. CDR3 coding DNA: TGTGCCAGCAGTTGGGGGACAGGCATCACTCAGCCCCAGCATTTT.

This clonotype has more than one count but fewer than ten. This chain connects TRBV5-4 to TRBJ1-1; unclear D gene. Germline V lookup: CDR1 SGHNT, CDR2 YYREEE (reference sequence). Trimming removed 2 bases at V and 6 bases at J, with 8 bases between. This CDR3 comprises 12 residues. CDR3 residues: CASSFLGAEAFF. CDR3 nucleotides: TGTGCCAGCAGCTTTTTAGGCGCTGAAGCTTTCTTT.

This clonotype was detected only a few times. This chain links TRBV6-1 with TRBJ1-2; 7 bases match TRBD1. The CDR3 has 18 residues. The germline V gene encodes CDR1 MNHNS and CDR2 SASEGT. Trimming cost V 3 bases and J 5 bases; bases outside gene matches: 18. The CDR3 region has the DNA TGTGCCAGCAGTGACTGGACAGGTCCCCTCAGAGAACGATATGGCTACACCTTC. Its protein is CASSDWTGPLRERYGYTF.

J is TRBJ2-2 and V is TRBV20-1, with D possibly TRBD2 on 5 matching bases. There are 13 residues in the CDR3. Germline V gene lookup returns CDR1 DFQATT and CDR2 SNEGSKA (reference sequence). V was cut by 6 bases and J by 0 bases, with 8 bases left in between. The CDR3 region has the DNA TGCAGTGCAGACTATTCGAACACCGGGGAGCTGTTTTTT. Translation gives CSADYSNTGELFF.